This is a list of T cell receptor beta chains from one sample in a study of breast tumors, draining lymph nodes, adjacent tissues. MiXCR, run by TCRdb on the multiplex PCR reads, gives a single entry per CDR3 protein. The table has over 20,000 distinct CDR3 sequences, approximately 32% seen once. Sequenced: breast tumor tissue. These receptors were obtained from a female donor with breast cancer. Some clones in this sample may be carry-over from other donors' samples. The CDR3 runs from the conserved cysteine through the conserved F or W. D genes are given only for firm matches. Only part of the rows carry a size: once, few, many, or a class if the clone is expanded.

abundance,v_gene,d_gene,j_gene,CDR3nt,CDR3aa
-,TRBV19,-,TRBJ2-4,TGTGCCAGTAGTACCGCCGGGGGCGGAAACATTCAGTACTTC,CASSTAGGGNIQYF
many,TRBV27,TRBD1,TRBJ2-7,TGTGCCAGCAGTGCAATCACAGGGGTCGGCGAGCAGTACTTC,CASSAITGVGEQYF
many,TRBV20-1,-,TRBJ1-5,TGCAGTGCTAGTTTGGGAAATAGCAATCAGCCCCAGCATTTT,CSASLGNSNQPQHF
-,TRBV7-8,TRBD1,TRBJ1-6,TGTGCCAGCAGCTTATTGGGACAGGGAACTTCGCCCCTCCACTTT,CASSLLGQGTSPLHF
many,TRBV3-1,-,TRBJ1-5,TGTGCCAGCAGCCAAGTAGGCAGCAATCAGCCCCAGCATTTT,CASSQVGSNQPQHF
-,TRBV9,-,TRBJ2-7,TGTGCCAGCAGTGCACAGAGCGCTTACGAGCAGTACTTC,CASSAQSAYEQYF
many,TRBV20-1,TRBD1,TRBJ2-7,TGCAGTGCTAGACCGGGACAGAACTACGAGCAGTACTTC,CSARPGQNYEQYF
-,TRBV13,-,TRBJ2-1,TGTGCCAACAGCGTTAGCTGGAGCTCCTACAATGAGCAGTTCTTC,CANSVSWSSYNEQFF
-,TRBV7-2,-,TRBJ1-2,TGTGCCAGCAGCTTTGTTGGAGGAACAAATGGCTACACCTTC,CASSFVGGTNGYTF
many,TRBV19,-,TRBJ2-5,TGTGCCAGTAGTATAGATCTGGCAGGGGGGATTGGAGAGACCCAGTACTTC,CASSIDLAGGIGETQYF
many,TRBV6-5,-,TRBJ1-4,TGTGCCAGCAGCGCCAGGCCCGTGGGGAATAATGAAAAACTGTTTTTT,CASSARPVGNNEKLFF